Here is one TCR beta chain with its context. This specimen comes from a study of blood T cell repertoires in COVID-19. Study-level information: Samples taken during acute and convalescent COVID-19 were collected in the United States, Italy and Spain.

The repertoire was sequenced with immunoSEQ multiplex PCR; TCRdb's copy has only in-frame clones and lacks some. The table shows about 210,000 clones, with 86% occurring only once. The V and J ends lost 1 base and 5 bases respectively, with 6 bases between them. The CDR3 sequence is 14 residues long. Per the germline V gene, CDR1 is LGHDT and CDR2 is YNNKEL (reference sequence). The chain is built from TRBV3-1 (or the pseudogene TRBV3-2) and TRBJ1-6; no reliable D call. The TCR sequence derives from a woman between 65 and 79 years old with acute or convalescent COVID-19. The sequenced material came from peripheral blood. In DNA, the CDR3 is TGTGCCAGCAGCCAAGGTACAAATAATTCACCCCTCCACTTT. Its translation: CASSQGTNNSPLHF.